What follows is one TCR beta chain and its context. The data are from a study of T cell responses to AZD1222 COVID-19 vaccine. Profiling relied on immunoSEQ multiplex PCR, and the TCRdb table lists in-frame clones only, not all of them. The table has over 110,000 clones, 75% to 90% seen once. From germline, CDR1 is SGHRS and CDR2 YFSETQ. Trimming shortened V by 0 bases and J by 8 bases, and 11 bases separated the two germline ends. This CDR3 spans 13 amino acids. The chain uses TRBV5-1 and TRBJ1-2; a weak D match, TRBD1 (6 bases). The clonotype comes from an adult who received the AZD1222 COVID-19 vaccine. Material: peripheral blood, obtained 28 days after the second AZD1222 dose. The CDR3 sequence is CASSLEGQRGYTF. The CDR3 DNA sequence: TGCGCCAGCAGCTTGGAAGGACAGCGCGGCTACACCTTC. The full variable domain, in which reference TRBV5-1 and TRBJ1-2 provide the parts outside the CDR3, is KAGVTQTPRYLIKTRGQQVTLSCSPISGHRSVSWYQQTPGQGLQFLFEYFSETQRNKGNFPGRFSGRQFSNSRSEMNVSTLELGDSALYLCASSLEGQRGYTFGSGTRLTVV.